Below are 2 T cell receptor beta chains sequenced from a single sample in a study of blood T cell repertoires in COVID-19. Data came from immunoSEQ multiplex PCR; TCRdb stores just in-frame clones and leaves some out. The table lists about 480,000 clones, over 75% of them singletons. The sample taken for sequencing was PBMCs or T cells enriched from blood (not recorded which). The origin of the receptors is a woman aged 40 to 50 who had recovered from COVID-19.

This sequence joins TRBV15 and TRBJ2-1; 9 bases are shared with TRBD2. Germline-derived CDR1 and CDR2 are LNHNV and YYDKDF (reference sequence). The CDR3 loop spans 16 amino acids. Germline trimming cut 5 bases from V and 8 bases from J; bases unmatched to any gene: 13. The CDR3: CATSDGGLAPWDEQFF. The CDR3 DNA follows: TGTGCCACCAGCGACGGAGGACTAGCGCCTTGGGATGAGCAGTTCTTC.

The genes are TRBV7-9 and TRBJ1-2; D not certain. Germline V lookup: CDR1 SEHNR, CDR2 FQNEAQ (reference sequence). The CDR3 spans 12 residues. V lost 2 bases and J 4 bases, leaving 5 bases between the germline ends. The CDR3 bases are TGTGCCAGCAGCTTAAGCGGCTATGGCTACACCTTC. It encodes CASSLSGYGYTF.